The T cell receptor beta chain under discussion was sequenced for a study of response to subunit inactivated influenza vaccine. Study-wide points: It was the authors' suggestion that each seasonal influenza vaccination recruits few new T cells.

TCRdb passed the RT-PCR reads through MiXCR, listing each CDR3 protein once. The repertoire holds more than 700,000 distinct CDR3 sequences, with over 20% as singletons. V was trimmed by 0 bases and J by 2 bases, leaving 14 bases between them. Per the germline V gene, CDR1 is SGHRS and CDR2 is YFSETQ. The CDR3 sequence is 16 residues long. A remark on this clonotype: Its specificity is not known.

The rearrangement joins TRBV5-1 to TRBJ1-1; no clear D gene. Sample: PBMCs from blood, taken roughly 5 days after vaccination. The receptor comes from a man aged 50 to 59 who received an inactivated influenza vaccine. CDR3 in amino acids: CASSLEARLPNTEAFF. CDR3 sequence (DNA): TGCGCCAGCAGCTTGGAGGCGCGCTTGCCAAACACTGAAGCTTTCTTT.